These T cell receptor beta chains were read from a single sample in a study of CD8 T cells in Susac syndrome. TCRdb itself ran the immunoSEQ multiplex PCR reads through MiXCR, one entry per CDR3 protein. This repertoire shows some 150,000 distinct CDR3 sequences, around 94% found once; its top ten account for roughly 0.083%. The sample was CD4+ T cells from PBMCs. The receptors here all came from a human donor in good health. The CDR3 runs from the conserved cysteine through the conserved F or W. The D gene is left open where the match is weak. Where a row states a size, it is once, few, many or the class of an expanded clone; other rows omit it.

j_call,clone_size,v_call,d_call,cdr3_aa,cdr3_nt
TRBJ2-7,-,TRBV7-6,TRBD2,CASSPIAGAYEQYF,TGTGCCAGCAGCCCCATAGCGGGAGCCTACGAGCAGTACTTC
TRBJ2-3,-,TRBV12-3/TRBV12-4,-,CASSSSGDTQYF,TGTGCCAGCAGTTCCTCGGGAGATACGCAGTATTTT
TRBJ1-5,-,TRBV20-1,-,CSAGPDGLGPSEPQHF,TGCAGTGCTGGCCCCGATGGGCTTGGGCCCTCGGAGCCCCAGCATTTT
TRBJ2-1,-,TRBV28,TRBD2,CASSSPLAGVLRHEQFF,TGTGCCAGCAGTTCCCCCCTAGCGGGAGTTCTTCGCCATGAGCAGTTCTTC
TRBJ1-1,once,TRBV18,-,CASSPGQDTEAFF,TGTGCCAGCTCACCAGGACAAGACACTGAAGCTTTCTTT
TRBJ1-1,once,TRBV5-1,-,CASSLRRSGITEAFF,TGCGCCAGCAGCTTGAGAAGGTCGGGGATTACTGAAGCTTTCTTT
TRBJ2-2,-,TRBV7-9,-,CASSFDTLTGELFF,TGTGCCAGCAGCTTCGACACCCTCACCGGGGAGCTGTTTTTT
TRBJ2-7,-,TRBV20-1,-,CSAESSVYEQYF,TGCAGTGCTGAATCTAGCGTCTACGAGCAGTACTTC
TRBJ1-2,-,TRBV5-6,-,CASSPPEKSYGYTF,TGTGCCAGCAGCCCCCCGGAAAAATCCTATGGCTACACCTTC
TRBJ2-1,-,TRBV12-3/TRBV12-4,TRBD2,CASSLRSSGRALDEQFF,TGTGCCAGCAGTTTACGGTCTAGCGGGAGGGCATTAGATGAGCAGTTCTTC
TRBJ2-2,once,TRBV5-4,-,CASSDPREPTGELFF,TGTGCCAGCAGCGACCCTCGTGAGCCGACCGGGGAGCTGTTTTTT
TRBJ2-2,-,TRBV20-1,-,CSARGTLNTGELFF,TGCAGTGCTAGAGGGACATTGAACACCGGGGAGCTGTTTTTT
TRBJ1-5,-,TRBV30,-,CAWSVGGLQPQHF,TGTGCCTGGAGTGTTGGCGGGCTTCAGCCCCAGCATTTT
TRBJ1-2,-,TRBV19,TRBD1,CATRQGWLFGYTF,TGTGCCACCAGACAGGGTTGGTTATTCGGCTACACCTTC
TRBJ1-5,-,TRBV20-1,-,CSARGGVGQPQHF,TGCAGTGCCCGAGGGGGGGTTGGACAGCCCCAGCATTTT
TRBJ2-1,once,TRBV10-3,TRBD2,CAISGTSGRINEQFF,TGTGCCATCAGTGGAACTAGCGGGAGAATTAATGAGCAGTTCTTC
TRBJ2-1,-,TRBV19,TRBD1,CASSVGTGVYNEQFF,TGTGCCAGTAGTGTCGGGACAGGGGTCTACAATGAGCAGTTCTTC
TRBJ1-5,-,TRBV6-1,-,CASSEARGTGGRVGQPQHF,TGTGCCAGCAGTGAAGCTCGCGGGACGGGGGGCCGGGTTGGTCAGCCCCAGCATTTT
TRBJ2-1,-,TRBV25-1,-,CASSNRGRLVNEQFF,TGTGCCAGCAGTAACCGGGGCCGCCTGGTTAATGAGCAGTTCTTC
TRBJ1-5,-,TRBV6-1,-,CASSPLAGEKGQPQHF,TGTGCCAGCAGTCCTCTCGCGGGGGAGAAAGGTCAGCCCCAGCATTTT
TRBJ2-2,-,TRBV3-1,-,CASSLTSENTGELFF,TGTGCCAGCAGTCTCACCAGCGAGAACACCGGGGAGCTGTTTTTT
TRBJ2-1,-,TRBV24-1,TRBD2,CATSEGLAGFSYNEQFF,TGTGCCACCAGTGAGGGCCTAGCGGGGTTCTCCTACAATGAGCAGTTCTTC
TRBJ1-1,once,TRBV29-1,-,CSALPVGQRNTEAFF,TGCAGCGCCCTTCCGGTCGGGCAGCGGAACACTGAAGCTTTCTTT
TRBJ1-2,once,TRBV2,TRBD1,CASRTGLTNYGYTF,TGTGCCAGCAGGACAGGGTTAACTAACTATGGCTACACCTTC
TRBJ2-7,-,TRBV10-3,-,CAISESQSSYEQYF,TGTGCCATCAGTGAGTCACAGAGCTCCTACGAGCAGTACTTC
TRBJ1-1,-,TRBV5-1,-,CASSFSTVNTEAFF,TGCGCCAGCAGCTTTTCTACGGTGAACACTGAAGCTTTCTTT
TRBJ1-2,-,TRBV10-3,-,CAISAGGDYGYTF,TGTGCCATCAGTGCCGGGGGGGACTATGGCTACACCTTC